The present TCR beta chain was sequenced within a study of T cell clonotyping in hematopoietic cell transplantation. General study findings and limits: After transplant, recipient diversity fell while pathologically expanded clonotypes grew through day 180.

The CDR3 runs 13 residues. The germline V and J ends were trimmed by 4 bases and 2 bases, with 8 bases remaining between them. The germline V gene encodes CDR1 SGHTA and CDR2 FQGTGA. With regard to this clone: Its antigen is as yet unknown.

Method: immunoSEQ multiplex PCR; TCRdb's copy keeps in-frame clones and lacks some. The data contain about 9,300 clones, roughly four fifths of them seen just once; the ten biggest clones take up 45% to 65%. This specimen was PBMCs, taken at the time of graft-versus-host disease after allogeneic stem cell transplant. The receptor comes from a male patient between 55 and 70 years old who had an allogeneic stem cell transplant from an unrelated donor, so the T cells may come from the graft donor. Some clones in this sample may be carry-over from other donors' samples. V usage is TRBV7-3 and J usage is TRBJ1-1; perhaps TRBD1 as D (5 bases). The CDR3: CASSYRGNTEAFF. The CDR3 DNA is TGTGCCAGCAGCTATAGGGGTAACACTGAAGCTTTCTTT.